These 17 T cell receptor beta chains came from one sample sequenced in a study of blood T cell repertoires in COVID-19. Clones were read by immunoSEQ multiplex PCR, and TCRdb kept only the in-frame ones, dropping some. Among 100,000 or so clones, less than 85% were seen once, and the ten largest hold about 1.7%. The sequenced material came from peripheral blood. Source of these receptors: a woman aged 70-85 years with active or convalescent COVID-19.

The V gene is TRBV25-1, the J gene TRBJ1-1; 7 bases agree with TRBD1. The CDR3 sequence is 13 residues long. V shed 4 bases, J shed 4 bases, and the junction held 3 bases outside the gene matches. Germline V gene data show CDR1 as MGHDK and CDR2 as SYGVNS. CDR3 coding DNA: TGTGCCAGCAGTGGACAGGGAAGCACTGAAGCTTTCTTT. Translated, it gives CASSGQGSTEAFF.

The DNA of the CDR3 is TGTGCCATCAGTGAGGTTAGCGGGAAAGGAAATGAGCAGTTCTTC. Translated: CAISEVSGKGNEQFF. The chain recombines TRBV10-3 with TRBJ2-1, with 8 bases that match TRBD2. The CDR3 length is 15 residues. Germline V CDR1 and CDR2: ENHRY, SYGVKD. The junction had 7 bases not matched to a gene; V was cut back by 2 bases and J by 7 bases.

The V and J genes are TRBV4-1 and TRBJ2-6; 7 nucleotides agree with TRBD1. Germline trimming cut 4 bases from V and 1 base from J; bases unmatched to any gene: 10. Germline assignment: CDR1 MGHRA and CDR2 YSYEKL. This CDR3 has 18 residues. The CDR3: CASSRVRTGGSGANVLTF. CDR3 bases: TGCGCCAGCAGCCGAGTCAGGACAGGAGGATCTGGGGCCAACGTCCTGACTTTC.

The CDR3 bases are TGTGCCAGCAGCTTAATCGGGAAGACTGAAAAACTGTTTTTT. Residues: CASSLIGKTEKLFF. This sequence joins TRBV7-9 and TRBJ1-4; no reliable D call. V lost 2 bases and J 7 bases, leaving 11 bases between the germline ends. The V gene's germline CDR1 is SEHNR and CDR2 FQNEAQ (reference sequence). The length of the CDR3 is 14 residues.

The V and J genes are TRBV2 and TRBJ2-3, with TRBD2 matching 8 bases. Germline values: CDR1 SNHLY, CDR2 FYNNEI. The CDR3 totals 16 residues. The junction had 13 bases not matched to a gene; V was cut back by 7 bases and J by 4 bases. The CDR3 protein is CASNLAGNGVADTQYF. CDR3 nucleotide sequence: TGTGCCAGCAACCTAGCGGGTAATGGGGTCGCAGATACGCAGTATTTT.

The genes are TRBV11-3 and TRBJ2-7, with 7 bases lining up with TRBD2. Germline assignment: CDR1 SGHNT and CDR2 YENEEA. This CDR3 is 15 amino acids long. J was trimmed by 3 bases and V by 4 bases; bases with no gene match: 9. The CDR3 nucleotides are TGTGCCAGCAGCTCTCTTTCGCGGGAGAGCTACGAGCAGTACTTC. Its protein product is CASSSLSRESYEQYF. Filled out from reference TRBV11-3 and TRBJ2-7, the complete variable domain reads EAGVVQSPRYKIIEKKQPVAFWCNPISGHNTLYWYLQNLGQGPELLIRYENEEAVDDSQLPKDRFSAERLKGVDSTLKIQPAELGDSAVYLCASSSLSRESYEQYFGPGTRLTVT.

The chain recombines TRBV19 with TRBJ2-3, with 7 bases lining up with TRBD1. Germline V gene data show CDR1 as LNHDA and CDR2 as SQIVND (reference sequence). The CDR3 runs 15 residues. V shed 6 bases and J 1 base; nucleotides not matched to a gene: 7. CDR3 nucleotide sequence: TGTGCCAGTAGGTCAAGGGACAGCGGCACAGATACGCAGTATTTT. It yields the protein CASRSRDSGTDTQYF.

This clone has only one observation. The chain links TRBV28 to TRBJ1-1, with TRBD1 matching over 11 bases. CDR3 length equals 17 residues. V shed 4 bases, J shed 4 bases, and the junction held 11 bases outside the gene matches. Germline V gene lookup returns CDR1 MDHEN and CDR2 SYDVKM. For the CDR3, the DNA is TGTGCCAGCAGTTCCGGGACAGGGGGATTACCGGGCACTGAAGCTTTCTTT. Translation gives CASSSGTGGLPGTEAFF.

The chain links TRBV2 to TRBJ1-5, with D perhaps TRBD1 (6 bases). Germline CDR1 SNHLY, CDR2 FYNNEI. The germline V and J ends were trimmed by 6 bases and 3 bases, with 12 bases remaining between them. The CDR3 contains 14 residues. The CDR3 here is CASRIDRFNQPQHF. The CDR3 nucleotides are TGTGCCAGCAGGATAGACAGGTTCAATCAGCCCCAGCATTTT.

The chain employs TRBV7-2 and TRBJ1-5; 7 bases align to TRBD1. The CDR3 sequence is 14 residues long. Germline lookup yields CDR1 SGHTA and CDR2 FQGNSA. After removal of 3 bases from V and 6 bases from J, the junction contained 5 bases not matched to a gene. DNA of the CDR3: TGTGCCAGCAGCTTGCGACAGGGTACTCAGCCCCAGCATTTT. Amino acids: CASSLRQGTQPQHF.

This clone was seen just once. The J gene is TRBJ1-5, the V gene TRBV7-2; D may be TRBD1 (6 bases). Per the germline V gene, CDR1 is SGHTA and CDR2 is FQGNSA. The CDR3 runs to 14 residues. Trimming pared 5 bases from V and 4 bases from J, leaving 12 bases between. Here the CDR3 DNA reads TGTGCCAGCAGCACCGGGACAATAAATCAGCCCCAGCATTTT. Amino acid sequence: CASSTGTINQPQHF.

Note on this clone: Likely a read error: the CDR3 ends without its conserved phenylalanine or tryptophan. The DNA is left out, because the CDR3 cannot be placed on it with certainty; the CDR3 is given as TCRdb lists it. The chain has TRBV24-1 and TRBJ1-4. Counting both end residues, the CDR3 totals 11 amino acids. Germline-derived CDR1 and CDR2 are KGHDR and SFDVKD. This CDR3 is CATSEGDKGRV.

Notes on this clone: The germline gene is not matched at one end of the junction; a read error may be the cause. This chain uses TRBV7-7 with TRBJ2-3; D is perhaps TRBD2 (6 bases). The V gene's germline CDR1 is SSHAT and CDR2 FNYEAQ (reference sequence). The CDR3 is made up of 15 amino acids. The CDR3: CASSLSLGGTDTQYF. In DNA, the CDR3 is TGTGCTAGCAGCTTGTCCCTCGGGGGAACAGATACGCAGTATTTT.

This chain joins TRBV7-3 and TRBJ2-1; the D gene is possibly TRBD2 (6 bases). Germline V gives CDR1 SGHTA, CDR2 FQGTGA. The CDR3 runs 18 residues. Trimming cost V 5 bases and J 2 bases, with 22 bases left between them. The CDR3 is CASSPVDQGRGTYNEQFF. DNA of the CDR3: TGTGCCAGCAGCCCCGTCGATCAGGGTCGCGGGACCTACAATGAGCAGTTCTTC.

CDR3 DNA: TGTGCCACCAGCAGGTATCAGGGGCCTTACAATGAGCAGTTCTTC. It encodes CATSRYQGPYNEQFF. The chain links TRBV15 to TRBJ2-1, with D perhaps matching TRBD1 (6 bases). Trimming took 3 bases from V and 4 from J, leaving 13 bases between them. This CDR3 contains 15 residues. Germline loops: CDR1 LNHNV, CDR2 YYDKDF (reference sequence).

The rearrangement uses TRBV19 and TRBJ2-1; possibly TRBD1 for D (5 bases). Germline loops: CDR1 LNHDA, CDR2 SQIVND (reference sequence). V shed 5 bases and J shed 4 bases, with 24 bases lying between them. This CDR3 spans 18 amino acids. CDR3 protein: CASSAGRGVGGHYNEQFF. Written as DNA, the CDR3 is TGTGCCAGTAGTGCCGGACGAGGAGTAGGCGGACATTACAATGAGCAGTTCTTC.

The rearrangement links TRBV20-1 to TRBJ2-7; the match to TRBD1 covers 7 bases. CDR1 is DFQATT, CDR2 SNEGSKA, per germline (reference sequence). The CDR3 is made up of 11 amino acids. Trimming cost V 6 bases and J 5 bases; bases outside gene matches: 4. CDR3 sequence: CSAGDSHEQYF. The CDR3 region has the DNA TGCAGTGCCGGGGACAGCCACGAGCAGTACTTC.